The subject of this entry is one T cell receptor (beta chain). No antigen is known for it. Time point given: blood from clinic visit 5 months post-surgery; TSC patient then seizure free. The sequenced cases were selected for having the highest brain T cell transcript signatures. With V trimmed by 2 bases and J by 0 bases, 0 bases remained unmatched. In germline, CDR1 is SEHNR, CDR2 FQNEAQ (reference sequence). The CDR3 has 14 amino acids. The record originates from a study of brain T cells in children with intractable seizures. Notes on the study in general: Absence of clones before surgery may stem from lower sequencing depth.

The data were produced by immunoSEQ multiplex PCR, yet TCRdb's version contains in-frame clones alone and is incomplete. Among about 320,000 clones listed, 85% to 95% were seen once. The V and J genes are TRBV7-9 and TRBJ1-1, with 7 nucleotides matching TRBD1. The sequences come from peripheral blood, collected 4 to 5 months after surgery. The TCR was taken from a boy younger than two with tuberous sclerosis and intractable seizures. The DNA for the CDR3 is TGTGCCAGCAGCTTACAGGGGGTGAACACTGAAGCTTTCTTT. Translating it yields CASSLQGVNTEAFF.